This T cell receptor beta chain came from a study of cytomegalovirus exposure and HLA in healthy donors. The study, taken as a whole, reports: The authors judged a highly shared variant cluster likely a sequencing artifact. Immune exposure information available was restricted to CMV serostatus. Earlier analysis yielded a pattern in which most TCR beta V segments were productive about 90% or about 30% of the time.

There are 13 residues in the CDR3. With 0 bases removed from V and 5 bases from J, the gap between germline ends came to 7 bases. Germline values: CDR1 SNHLY, CDR2 FYNNEI. The study sampled nominally healthy donors, though unrecorded immune exposures were likely. Details on this clone: Its antigen remains unidentified.

PCR amplification relied on 60 Vbeta primers (plus 13 Jbeta primers). Sequencing used immunoSEQ multiplex PCR; TCRdb keeps in-frame clones, though not all of them. The sample holds about 90,000 clones; roughly three quarters are singletons and the top ten take 2.5% to 3%. The specimen sequenced was PBMCs. This clonotype was sampled from a young man in good health and CMV-seronegative. This sequence joins TRBV2 and TRBJ1-1; D is undetermined. CDR3 nucleotide sequence: TGTGCCAGCAGTGAAGCGTTGGAGACTGAAGCTTTCTTT. It yields the protein CASSEALETEAFF. Using reference TRBV2 and TRBJ1-1 for the parts outside the CDR3, the full variable domain is EPEVTQTPSHQVTQMGQEVILRCVPISNHLYFYWYRQILGQKVEFLVSFYNNEISEKSEIFDDQFSVERPDGSNFTLKIRSTKLEDSAMYFCASSEALETEAFFGQGTRLTVV.